Given below is one T cell receptor beta chain in context. Its antigen is currently unknown. The repertoire was sequenced with immunoSEQ multiplex PCR; TCRdb's copy has only in-frame clones and lacks some. The sample holds 80,000 to 100,000 clones, around 88% seen once. The data were obtained in a study of radiotherapy plus CTLA-4 blockade in lung cancer. Study-wide background: Disease control was seen in approximately 29% of patients, objective responses in about 19%.

From germline, CDR1 is GTSNPN and CDR2 SVGIG (reference sequence). V lost 3 bases and J lost 5, with 22 bases in between. The CDR3 extends over 16 amino acids. Findings and caveats of the study: Response, reportedly, was best predicted by interferon-beta along with early blood T cell clone dynamics. After treatment with radiotherapy plus ipilimumab, TCR clones that came from the tumor expanded in blood.

The TCR originated in a human donor with non-small cell lung cancer that progressed on radiotherapy plus ipilimumab. The input for sequencing was peripheral blood, taken from a patient treated with radiotherapy plus ipilimumab. The chain uses TRBV30 and TRBJ1-1; tentative D call: TRBD1 (5 bases). The CDR3 is CAWSRDGQGIRTEAFF. For the CDR3, the DNA is TGTGCCTGGAGCCGAGACGGGCAGGGCATTAGGACTGAAGCTTTCTTT.